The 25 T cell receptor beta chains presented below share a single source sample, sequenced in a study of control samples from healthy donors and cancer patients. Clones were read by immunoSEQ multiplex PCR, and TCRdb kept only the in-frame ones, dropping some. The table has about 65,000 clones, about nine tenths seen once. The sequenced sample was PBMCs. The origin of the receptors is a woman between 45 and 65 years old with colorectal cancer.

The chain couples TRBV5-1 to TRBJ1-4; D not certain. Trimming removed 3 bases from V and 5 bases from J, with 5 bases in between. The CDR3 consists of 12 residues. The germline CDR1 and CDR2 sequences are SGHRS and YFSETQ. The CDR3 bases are TGCGCCAGCAGCTCGGAGAATGAAAAACTGTTTTTT. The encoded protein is CASSSENEKLFF.

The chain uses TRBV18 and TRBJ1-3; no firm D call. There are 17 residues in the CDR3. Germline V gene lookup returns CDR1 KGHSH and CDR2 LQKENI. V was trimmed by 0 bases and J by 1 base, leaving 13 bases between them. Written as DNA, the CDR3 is TGTGCCAGCTCACCACCTTTCTGGGGTAAATCTGGAAACACCATATATTTT. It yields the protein CASSPPFWGKSGNTIYF.

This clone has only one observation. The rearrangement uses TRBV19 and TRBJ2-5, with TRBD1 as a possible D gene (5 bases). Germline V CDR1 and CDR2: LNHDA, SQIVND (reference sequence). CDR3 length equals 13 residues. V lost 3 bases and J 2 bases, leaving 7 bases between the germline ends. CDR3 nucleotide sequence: TGTGCCAGTAGTATGGGGCAGCAAGAGACCCAGTACTTC. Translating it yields CASSMGQQETQYF.

This CDR3 reads CSAEGSGELFF. CDR3 nucleotide sequence: TGCAGTGCTGAGGGATCCGGGGAGCTGTTTTTT. The chain joins TRBV20-1 to TRBJ2-2; tentative D call: TRBD2 (5 bases). Trimming left V 5 bases short and J 6 bases short, with 7 bases between. The V gene's germline CDR1 is DFQATT and CDR2 SNEGSKA (reference sequence). The length of the CDR3 is 11 residues.

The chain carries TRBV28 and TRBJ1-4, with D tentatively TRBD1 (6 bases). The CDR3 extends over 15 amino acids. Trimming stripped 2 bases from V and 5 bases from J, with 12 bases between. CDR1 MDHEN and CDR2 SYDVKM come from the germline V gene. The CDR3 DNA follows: TGTGCCAGCAGTTTAAATGGGGGGGCAAATGAAAAACTGTTTTTT. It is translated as CASSLNGGANEKLFF.

CDR3: CASSLEIDRGEQQFF. The DNA of the CDR3 is TGTGCCAGCAGCCTGGAAATAGACAGGGGCGAGCAGCAGTTCTTC. The chain has TRBV7-8 and TRBJ2-1; 8 bases agree with TRBD1. The length of the CDR3 is 15 residues. The V gene's germline CDR1 is SGHVS and CDR2 FQNEAQ. V was pared by 5 bases and J by 11 bases, with 14 bases of the junction left unmatched.

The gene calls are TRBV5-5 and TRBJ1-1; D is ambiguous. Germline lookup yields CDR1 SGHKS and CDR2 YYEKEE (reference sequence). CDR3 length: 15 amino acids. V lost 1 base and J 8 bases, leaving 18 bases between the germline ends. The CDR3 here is CASSLLGTDRSEAFF. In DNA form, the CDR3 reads TGTGCCAGCAGCTTGCTGGGCACTGACCGATCCGAAGCTTTCTTT.

CDR3 in DNA: TGTGCCAGTAGTCCTACAGGATACTATGGCTACACCTTC. Encoded protein: CASSPTGYYGYTF. V and J are TRBV19 and TRBJ1-2; maybe TRBD1 (5 bases). There are 13 residues in the CDR3. Germline-derived CDR1 and CDR2 are LNHDA and SQIVND (reference sequence). Trimming took 5 bases from V and 3 from J, leaving 10 bases between them.

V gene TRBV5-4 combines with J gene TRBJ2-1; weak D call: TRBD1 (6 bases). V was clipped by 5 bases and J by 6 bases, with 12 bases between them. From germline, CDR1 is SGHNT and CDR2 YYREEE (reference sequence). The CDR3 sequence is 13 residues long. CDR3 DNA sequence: TGTGCCAGCAGACGGGACATCCGCAATGAGCAGTTCTTC. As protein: CASRRDIRNEQFF.

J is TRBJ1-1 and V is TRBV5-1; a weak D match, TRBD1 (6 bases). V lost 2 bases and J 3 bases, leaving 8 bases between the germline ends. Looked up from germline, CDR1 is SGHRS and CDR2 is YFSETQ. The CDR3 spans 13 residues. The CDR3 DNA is TGCGCCAGCAGCTTAGGGGGGGACACTGAAGCTTTCTTT. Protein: CASSLGGDTEAFF.

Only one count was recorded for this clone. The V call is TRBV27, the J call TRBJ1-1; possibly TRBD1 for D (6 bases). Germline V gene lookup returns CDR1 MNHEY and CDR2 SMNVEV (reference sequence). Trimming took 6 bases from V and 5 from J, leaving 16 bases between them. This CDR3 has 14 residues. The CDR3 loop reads CASRFSGGGTEAFF. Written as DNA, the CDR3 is TGTGCCAGCAGGTTTAGCGGAGGGGGGACTGAAGCTTTCTTT.

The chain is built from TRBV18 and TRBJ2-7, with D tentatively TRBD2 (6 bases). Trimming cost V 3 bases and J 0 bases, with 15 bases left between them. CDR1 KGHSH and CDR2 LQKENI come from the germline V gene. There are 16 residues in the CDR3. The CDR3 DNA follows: TGTGCCAGCTCACCGGCGGGATCCTTAAGCTCCTACGAGCAGTACTTC. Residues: CASSPAGSLSSYEQYF.

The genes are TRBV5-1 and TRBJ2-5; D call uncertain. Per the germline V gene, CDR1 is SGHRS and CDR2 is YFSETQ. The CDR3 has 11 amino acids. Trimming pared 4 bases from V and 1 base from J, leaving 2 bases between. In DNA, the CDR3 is TGCGCCAGCAGCATCCAAGAGACCCAGTACTTC. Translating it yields CASSIQETQYF.

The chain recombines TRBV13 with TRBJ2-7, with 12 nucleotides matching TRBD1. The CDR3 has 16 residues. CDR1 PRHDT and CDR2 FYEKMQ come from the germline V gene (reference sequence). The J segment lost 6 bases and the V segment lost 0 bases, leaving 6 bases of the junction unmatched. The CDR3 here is CASSLGLGDRGREQYF. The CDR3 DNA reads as TGTGCCAGCAGCTTAGGCCTTGGGGACAGGGGGCGCGAGCAGTACTTC.

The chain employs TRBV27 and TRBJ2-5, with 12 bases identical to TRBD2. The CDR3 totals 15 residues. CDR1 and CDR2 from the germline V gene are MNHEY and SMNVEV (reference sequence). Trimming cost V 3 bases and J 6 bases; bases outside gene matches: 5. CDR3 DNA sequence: TGTGCCAGCAGTTTTCTAGCGGGGGGGGAACAGACCCAGTACTTC. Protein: CASSFLAGGEQTQYF.

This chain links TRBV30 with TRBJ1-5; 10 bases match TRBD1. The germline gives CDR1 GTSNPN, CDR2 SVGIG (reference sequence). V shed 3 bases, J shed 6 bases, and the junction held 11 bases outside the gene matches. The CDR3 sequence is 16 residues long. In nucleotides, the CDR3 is TGTGCCTGGAGACCGCCGGGACAGGGGAGAGGTCAGCCCCAGCATTTT. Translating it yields CAWRPPGQGRGQPQHF.

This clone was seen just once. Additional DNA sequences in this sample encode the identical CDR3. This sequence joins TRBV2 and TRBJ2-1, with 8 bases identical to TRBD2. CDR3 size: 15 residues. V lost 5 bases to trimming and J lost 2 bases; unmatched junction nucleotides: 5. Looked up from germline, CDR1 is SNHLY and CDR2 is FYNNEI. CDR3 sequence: CASSQTSGAYNEQFF. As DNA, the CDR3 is TGTGCCAGCAGTCAAACTAGCGGAGCCTACAATGAGCAGTTCTTC.

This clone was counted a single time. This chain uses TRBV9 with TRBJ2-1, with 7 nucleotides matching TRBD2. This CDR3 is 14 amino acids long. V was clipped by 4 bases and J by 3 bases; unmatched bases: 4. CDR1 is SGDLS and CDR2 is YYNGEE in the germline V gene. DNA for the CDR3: TGTGCCAGCAGCCCCGGGACTAACTACAATGAGCAGTTCTTC. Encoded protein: CASSPGTNYNEQFF.

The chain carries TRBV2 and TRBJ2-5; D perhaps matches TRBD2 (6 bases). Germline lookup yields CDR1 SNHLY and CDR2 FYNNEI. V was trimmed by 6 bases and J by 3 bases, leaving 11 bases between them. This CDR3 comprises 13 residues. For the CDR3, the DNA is TGTGCCAGCAGCCGGTCGGGGGAAGAGACCCAGTACTTC. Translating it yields CASSRSGEETQYF.

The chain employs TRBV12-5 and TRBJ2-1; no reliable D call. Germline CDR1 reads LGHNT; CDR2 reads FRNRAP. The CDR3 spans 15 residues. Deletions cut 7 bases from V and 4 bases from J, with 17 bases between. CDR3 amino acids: CASVPASDLYNEQFF. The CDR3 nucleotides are TGTGCTAGTGTCCCAGCCTCGGACCTATACAATGAGCAGTTCTTC.

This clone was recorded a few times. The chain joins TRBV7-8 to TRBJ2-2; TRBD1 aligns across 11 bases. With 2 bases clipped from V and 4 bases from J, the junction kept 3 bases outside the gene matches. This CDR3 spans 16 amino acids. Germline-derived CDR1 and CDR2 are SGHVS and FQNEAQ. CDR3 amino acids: CASSLRDRGSTGELFF. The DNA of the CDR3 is TGTGCCAGCAGCTTAAGGGACAGGGGGTCCACCGGGGAGCTGTTTTTT.

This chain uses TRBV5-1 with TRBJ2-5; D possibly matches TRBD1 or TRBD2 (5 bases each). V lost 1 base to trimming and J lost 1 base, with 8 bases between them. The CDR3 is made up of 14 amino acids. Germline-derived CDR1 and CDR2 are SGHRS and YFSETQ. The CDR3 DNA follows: TGCGCCAGCAGCTTGAGAGGGGTCCAAGAGACCCAGTACTTC. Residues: CASSLRGVQETQYF.

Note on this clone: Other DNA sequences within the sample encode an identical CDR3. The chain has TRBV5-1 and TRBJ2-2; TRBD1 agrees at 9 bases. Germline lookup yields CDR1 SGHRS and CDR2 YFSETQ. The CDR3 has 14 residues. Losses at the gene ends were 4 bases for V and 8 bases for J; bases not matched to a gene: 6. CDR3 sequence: CASSTDRGAGELFF. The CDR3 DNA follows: TGCGCCAGCAGCACAGACAGGGGGGCAGGGGAGCTGTTTTTT.

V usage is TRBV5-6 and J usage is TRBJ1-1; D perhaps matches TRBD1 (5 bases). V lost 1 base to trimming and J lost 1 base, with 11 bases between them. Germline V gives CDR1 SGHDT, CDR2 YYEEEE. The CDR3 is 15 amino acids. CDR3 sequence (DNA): TGTGCCAGCAGCTTGTGGGGACGACGGAACACTGAAGCTTTCTTT. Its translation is CASSLWGRRNTEAFF.

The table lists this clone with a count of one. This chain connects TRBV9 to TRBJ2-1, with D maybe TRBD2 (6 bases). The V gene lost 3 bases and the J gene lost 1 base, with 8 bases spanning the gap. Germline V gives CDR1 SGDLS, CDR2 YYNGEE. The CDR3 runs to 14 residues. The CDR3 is CASSETSSYNEQFF. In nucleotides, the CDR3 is TGTGCCAGCAGCGAGACTAGTTCCTACAATGAGCAGTTCTTC. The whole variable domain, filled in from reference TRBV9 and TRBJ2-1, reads DSGVTQTPKHLITATGQRVTLRCSPRSGDLSVYWYQQSLDQGLQFLIQYYNGEERAKGNILERFSAQQFPDLHSELNLSSLELGDSALYFCASSETSSYNEQFFGPGTRLTVL.